This T cell receptor (beta chain) was sequenced in a study of sequential checkpoint blockade in melanoma (dated by TCRdb to between 2017 and 2020). Study-wide context: Patients were randomized 1:1 to first-line nivolumab followed by ipilimumab (arm A) or ipilimumab followed by nivolumab (arm B). Both trial sequences were followed by maintenance nivolumab.

The V and J ends are trimmed by 6 bases and 0 bases, leaving 12 bases between them. The CDR3, from cysteine to phenylalanine, totals 15 residues. The DNA shown is the 45-base CDR3, in frame from base 1. CDR1 and CDR2 are drawn from the germline V gene (reference sequence): MNHNY, SVGAGI. Remarks on this clone: This receptor's antigen is unknown. No much larger clone exists at a distance of one base, and base qualities are not known.

TCRbeta CDR3 regions were immunosequenced from genomic DNA with the immunoSEQ Assay. Before high-throughput sequencing, genomic DNA was amplified using bias-controlled multiplex PCR. The source study handled its data this way. To quantify the absolute abundance of each unique TCRbeta CDR3 region, the sequences were collapsed and filtered. Clonality, defined as 1 minus Pielou's evenness, was calculated using productive rearrangements only. A previously published method was used to identify clones whose frequencies were significantly greater in on-treatment samples than in baseline samples. This is the immuneACCESS table as TCRdb keeps it, with only in-frame sequences that have V and J called. A part of the clones is gone; compared with another copy, unresolved V genes explain less than half, and the rest is unexplained. V and J calls and clone size are given by that table; D and trimming were obtained from the DNA. The sample table holds 15,000 to 20,000 clones, of which 72% were seen once. 12% of the sample is held by the ten biggest clonotypes.

The sample's treatment or condition, from its label and the paper: randomized to nivolumab then ipilimumab (arm A) or the reverse (arm B). No trial patient had received prior DNA-damaging chemotherapy. Live CD3+CD8+ cells negative for CD19 and CD56 were sorted from thawed PBMCs on a FACS Aria II flow cytometer. Samples came from patients with melanoma in CheckMate 064, a randomized, open-label phase II trial of sequential checkpoint blockade. Peripheral blood mononuclear cells were obtained through leukapheresis, purified using Ficoll-Paque, and frozen in human serum containing roughly 10% DMSO. Right after sorting, the blood CD3+CD8+ cells were verified to be >95% pure, and DNA extraction followed. What the study reported, not specific to this receptor: The response-prediction model combining TCR metrics and mutation burden needs validation in larger, independent patient cohorts.

This clonotype was sampled from a human donor with melanoma. The sequence is built from TRBV6-6 and TRBJ1-5, with no confident D gene call. Sequenced material: CD8+ T cells sorted from blood (inferred from file names), taken from a patient given nivolumab and ipilimumab in sequence. In nucleotide form, the sequence is TGTGCCAGCAGAGAACAGCAGAATAGCAATCAGCCCCAGCATTTT. This gives the protein CASREQQNSNQPQHF.